This entry lists 2 T cell receptor beta chains sequenced from one sample in a study of Ad26.COV2.S vaccination and SARS-CoV-2 variants. Stated treatment: 15 to 20 received Ad26.COV2.S at low or high dose, single or two shots; several received placebo; per-sample allocation not given. Sample collection was performed on day 63 after the first vaccine or placebo injection. Method: immunoSEQ multiplex PCR; TCRdb's copy keeps in-frame clones and lacks some. The sample holds a few hundred thousand clones, approximately 88% seen once. Sequences were derived from peripheral blood, sampled in a trial of Ad26.COV2.S vaccine versus placebo. The source is a person between 18 and 60 years old who received the Ad26.COV2.S COVID-19 vaccine or a placebo.

The rearrangement links TRBV7-2 to TRBJ2-5; TRBD2 matches 7 bases. The CDR3 totals 15 residues. Germline CDR1 reads SGHTA; CDR2 reads FQGNSA. V shed 1 base, J shed 5 bases, and the junction held 7 bases outside the gene matches. CDR3 loop: CASSLGETSTETQYF. The DNA for the CDR3 is TGTGCCAGCAGCTTAGGGGAGACTAGCACGGAGACCCAGTACTTC.

The chain carries TRBV2 and TRBJ2-7, with D possibly matching TRBD2 (6 bases). The CDR3 covers 15 residues. In germline, CDR1 is SNHLY, CDR2 FYNNEI. V dropped 8 bases and J dropped 0 bases, with 17 bases sitting between them. The CDR3, as DNA: TGTGCCAGCGCGGGGCGCGACAGTTCCTCCTACGAGCAGTACTTC. Translating gives CASAGRDSSSYEQYF.